This T cell receptor beta chain was captured in a study of cytomegalovirus exposure and HLA in healthy donors. In the PCR, 60 Vbeta and 13 Jbeta primers were used. Sequencing used immunoSEQ multiplex PCR; TCRdb keeps in-frame clones, though not all of them. The sample lists 200,000 to 250,000 clones; 70% to 80% were seen once. This CDR3 has 15 residues. Germline trimming cut 3 bases from V and 2 bases from J; bases unmatched to any gene: 6. Looked up from germline, CDR1 is SGHNT and CDR2 is YYREEE (reference sequence). Sequenced material: PBMCs. This receptor was taken from a middle-aged man in good health and CMV-seronegative. The chain has TRBV5-4 and TRBJ2-5; 8 bases agree with TRBD2. CDR3 bases: TGTGCCAGCAGCTGGACGGGGGGGTATCAAGAGACCCAGTACTTC. Translated: CASSWTGGYQETQYF.